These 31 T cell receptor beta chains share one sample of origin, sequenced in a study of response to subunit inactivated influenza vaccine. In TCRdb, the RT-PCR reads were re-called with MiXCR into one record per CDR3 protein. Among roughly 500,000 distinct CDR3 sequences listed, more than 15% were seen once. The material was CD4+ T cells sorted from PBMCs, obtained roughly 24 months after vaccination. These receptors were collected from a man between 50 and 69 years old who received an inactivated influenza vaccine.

Here the CDR3 reads CSVERIVNEQFF. CDR3 nucleotides: TGCAGCGTTGAGCGTATAGTAAATGAGCAGTTCTTC. The chain links TRBV29-1 to TRBJ2-1; D not certain. The CDR3 length is 12 residues. V dropped 3 bases and J dropped 7 bases, with 10 bases sitting between them. The germline V gene has CDR1 SQVTM and CDR2 ANQGSEA.

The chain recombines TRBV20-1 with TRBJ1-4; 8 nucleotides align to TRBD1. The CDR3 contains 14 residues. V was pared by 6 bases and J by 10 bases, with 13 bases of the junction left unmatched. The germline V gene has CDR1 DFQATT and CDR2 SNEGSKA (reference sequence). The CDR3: CSAVTGVALGKLFF. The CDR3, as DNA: TGCAGTGCCGTGACAGGGGTAGCGTTGGGAAAACTGTTTTTT.

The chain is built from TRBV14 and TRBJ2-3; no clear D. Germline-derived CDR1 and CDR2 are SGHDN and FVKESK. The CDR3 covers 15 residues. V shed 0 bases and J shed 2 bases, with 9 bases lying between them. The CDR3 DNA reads TGTGCCAGCAGCCAAGACCGGACCTACACAGATACGCAGTATTTT. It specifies CASSQDRTYTDTQYF. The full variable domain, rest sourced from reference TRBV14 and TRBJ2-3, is EAGVTQFPSHSVIEKGQTVTLRCDPISGHDNLYWYRRVMGKEIKFLLHFVKESKQDESGMPNNRFLAERTGGTYSTLKVQPAELEDSGVYFCASSQDRTYTDTQYFGPGTRLTVL.

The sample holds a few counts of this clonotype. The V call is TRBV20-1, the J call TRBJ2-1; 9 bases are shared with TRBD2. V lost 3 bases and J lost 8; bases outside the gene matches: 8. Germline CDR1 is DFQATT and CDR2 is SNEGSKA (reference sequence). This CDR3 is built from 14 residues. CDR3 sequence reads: CSASFSGSRYEQFF. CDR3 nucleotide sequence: TGCAGTGCTAGCTTTAGCGGGAGTCGATATGAGCAGTTCTTC.

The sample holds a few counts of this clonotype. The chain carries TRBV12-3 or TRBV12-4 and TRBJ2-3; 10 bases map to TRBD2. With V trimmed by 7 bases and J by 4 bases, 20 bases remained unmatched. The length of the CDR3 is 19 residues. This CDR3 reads CASTTWGLAGVGTADTQYF. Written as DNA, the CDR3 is TGTGCCAGCACCACTTGGGGGCTAGCGGGAGTTGGCACAGCAGATACGCAGTATTTT.

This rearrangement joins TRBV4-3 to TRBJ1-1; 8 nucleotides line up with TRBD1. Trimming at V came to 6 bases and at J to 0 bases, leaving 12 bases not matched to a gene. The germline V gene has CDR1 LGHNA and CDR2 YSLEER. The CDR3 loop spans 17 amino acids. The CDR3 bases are TGCGCCAGCAGTCATACCTTGGACAGGGACGTGAACACTGAAGCTTTCTTT. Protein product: CASSHTLDRDVNTEAFF.

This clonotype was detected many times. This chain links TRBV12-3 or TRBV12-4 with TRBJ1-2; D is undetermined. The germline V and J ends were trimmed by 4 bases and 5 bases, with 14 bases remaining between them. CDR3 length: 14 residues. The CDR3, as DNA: TGTGCCAGCAGTTCCCACAAGATTGCGTATGGCTACACCTTC. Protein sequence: CASSSHKIAYGYTF.

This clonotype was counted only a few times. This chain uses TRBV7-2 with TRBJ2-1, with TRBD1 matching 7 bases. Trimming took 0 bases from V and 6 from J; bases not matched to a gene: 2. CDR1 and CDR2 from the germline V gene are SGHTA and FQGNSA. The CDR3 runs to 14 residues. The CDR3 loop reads CASSLARDSNEQFF. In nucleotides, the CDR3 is TGTGCCAGCAGCTTAGCCCGGGACAGCAATGAGCAGTTCTTC. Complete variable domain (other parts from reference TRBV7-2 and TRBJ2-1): GAGVSQSPSNKVTEKGKDVELRCDPISGHTALYWYRQSLGQGLEFLIYFQGNSAPDKSGLPSDRFSAERTGGSVSTLTIQRTQQEDSAVYLCASSLARDSNEQFFGPGTRLTVL.

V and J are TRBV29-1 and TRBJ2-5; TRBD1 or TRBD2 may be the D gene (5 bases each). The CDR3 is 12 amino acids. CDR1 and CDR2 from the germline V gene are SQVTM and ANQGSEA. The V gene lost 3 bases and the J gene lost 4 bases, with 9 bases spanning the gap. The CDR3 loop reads CSVEFGGETQYF. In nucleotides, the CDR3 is TGCAGCGTTGAGTTTGGGGGAGAGACCCAGTACTTC.

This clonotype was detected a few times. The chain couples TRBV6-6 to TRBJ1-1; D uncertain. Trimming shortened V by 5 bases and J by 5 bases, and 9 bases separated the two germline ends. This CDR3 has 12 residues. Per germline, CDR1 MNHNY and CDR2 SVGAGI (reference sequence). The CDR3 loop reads CASSIIRTEAFF. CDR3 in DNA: TGTGCCAGCAGTATTATAAGGACTGAAGCTTTCTTT.

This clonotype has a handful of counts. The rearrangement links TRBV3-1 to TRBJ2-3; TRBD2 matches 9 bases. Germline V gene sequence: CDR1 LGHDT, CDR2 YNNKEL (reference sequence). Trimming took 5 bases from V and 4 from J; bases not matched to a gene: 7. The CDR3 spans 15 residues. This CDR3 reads CASSGPGLASDTQYF. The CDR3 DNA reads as TGTGCCAGCAGCGGACCGGGACTAGCTTCAGATACGCAGTATTTT.

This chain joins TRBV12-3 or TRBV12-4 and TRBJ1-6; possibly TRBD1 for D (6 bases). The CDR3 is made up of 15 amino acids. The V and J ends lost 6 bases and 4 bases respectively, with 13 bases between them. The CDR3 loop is CASSSGQHYNSPLHF. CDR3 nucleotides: TGTGCCAGCAGCTCCGGACAGCATTATAATTCACCCCTCCACTTT.

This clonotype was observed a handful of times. As DNA, the CDR3 is TGTGCCAGCAGCCAAGATTACCGGAACACTGAAGCTTTCTTT. Its protein product is CASSQDYRNTEAFF. This chain joins TRBV3-1 and TRBJ1-1; D unclear. Trimming cost V 0 bases and J 1 base, with 6 bases left between them. The CDR3 covers 14 residues. In germline, CDR1 is LGHDT, CDR2 YNNKEL (reference sequence).

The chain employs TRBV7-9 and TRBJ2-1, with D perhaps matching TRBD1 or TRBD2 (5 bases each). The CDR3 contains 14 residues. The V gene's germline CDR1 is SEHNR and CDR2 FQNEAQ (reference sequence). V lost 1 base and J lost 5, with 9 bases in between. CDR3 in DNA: TGTGCCAGCAGCTTAGGAGGGGCCAACAATGAGCAGTTCTTC. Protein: CASSLGGANNEQFF.

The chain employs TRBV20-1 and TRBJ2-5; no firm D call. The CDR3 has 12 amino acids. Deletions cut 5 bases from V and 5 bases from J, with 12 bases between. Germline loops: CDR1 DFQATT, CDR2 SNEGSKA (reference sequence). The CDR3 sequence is CSAGPGVETQYF. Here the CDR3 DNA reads TGCAGTGCTGGGCCCGGAGTTGAGACCCAGTACTTC.

The CDR3 sequence: CASSVGTATYEQYF. In nucleotides, the CDR3 is TGTGCCAGCAGCGTAGGGACAGCTACCTACGAGCAGTACTTC. The chain employs TRBV9 and TRBJ2-7; D might be TRBD1 (6 bases). Deletions cut 0 bases from V and 2 bases from J, with 9 bases between. The CDR3 extends over 14 amino acids. The germline V gene encodes CDR1 SGDLS and CDR2 YYNGEE.

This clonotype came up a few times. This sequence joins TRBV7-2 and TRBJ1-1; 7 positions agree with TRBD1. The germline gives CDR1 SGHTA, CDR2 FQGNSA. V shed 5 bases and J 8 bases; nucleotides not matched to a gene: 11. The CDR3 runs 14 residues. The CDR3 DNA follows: TGTGCCAGCAGCACGTACCATGGGACAGAAGAAGCTTTCTTT. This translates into CASSTYHGTEEAFF.

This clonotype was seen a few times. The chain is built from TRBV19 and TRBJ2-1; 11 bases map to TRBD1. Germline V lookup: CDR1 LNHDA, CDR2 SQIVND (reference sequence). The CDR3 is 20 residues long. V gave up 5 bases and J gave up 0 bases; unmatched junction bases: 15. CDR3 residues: CASSLGTGGPFDYSYNEQFF. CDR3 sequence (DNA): TGTGCCAGTAGTTTAGGGACAGGGGGACCTTTTGATTACTCCTACAATGAGCAGTTCTTC.

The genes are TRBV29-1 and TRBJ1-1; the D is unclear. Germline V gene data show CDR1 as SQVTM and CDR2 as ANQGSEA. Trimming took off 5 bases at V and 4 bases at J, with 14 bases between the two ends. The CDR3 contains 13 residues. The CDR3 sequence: CSVIRRGGTEAFF. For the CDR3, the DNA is TGCAGCGTTATTAGACGGGGTGGCACTGAAGCTTTCTTT.

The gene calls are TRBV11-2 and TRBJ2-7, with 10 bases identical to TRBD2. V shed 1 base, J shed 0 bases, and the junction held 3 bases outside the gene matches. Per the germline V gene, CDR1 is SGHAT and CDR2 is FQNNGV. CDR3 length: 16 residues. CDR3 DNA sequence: TGTGCCAGCAGCTTAGTGAGCGGGAGGGGCTCCTACGAGCAGTACTTC. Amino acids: CASSLVSGRGSYEQYF. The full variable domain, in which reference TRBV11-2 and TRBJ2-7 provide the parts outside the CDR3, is EAGVAQSPRYKIIEKRQSVAFWCNPISGHATLYWYQQILGQGPKLLIQFQNNGVVDDSQLPKDRFSAERLKGVDSTLKIQPAKLEDSAVYLCASSLVSGRGSYEQYFGPGTRLTVT.

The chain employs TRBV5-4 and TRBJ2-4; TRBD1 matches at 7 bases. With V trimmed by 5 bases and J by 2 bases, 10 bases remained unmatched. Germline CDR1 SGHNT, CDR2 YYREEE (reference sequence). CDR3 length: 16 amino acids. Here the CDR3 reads CASSPSRGISKNIQYF. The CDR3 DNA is TGTGCCAGCAGTCCTAGCAGGGGGATTTCCAAAAACATTCAGTACTTC. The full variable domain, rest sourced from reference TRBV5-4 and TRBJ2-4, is ETGVTQSPTHLIKTRGQQVTLRCSSQSGHNTVSWYQQALGQGPQFIFQYYREEENGRGNFPPRFSGLQFPNYSSELNVNALELDDSALYLCASSPSRGISKNIQYFGAGTRLSVL.

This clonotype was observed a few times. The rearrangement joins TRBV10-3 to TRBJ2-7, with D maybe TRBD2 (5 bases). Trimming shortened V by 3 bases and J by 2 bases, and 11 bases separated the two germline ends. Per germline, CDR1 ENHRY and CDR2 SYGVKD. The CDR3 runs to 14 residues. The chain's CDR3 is CAISDPSSPYEQYF. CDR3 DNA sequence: TGTGCCATCAGTGATCCTAGCTCTCCCTACGAGCAGTACTTC.

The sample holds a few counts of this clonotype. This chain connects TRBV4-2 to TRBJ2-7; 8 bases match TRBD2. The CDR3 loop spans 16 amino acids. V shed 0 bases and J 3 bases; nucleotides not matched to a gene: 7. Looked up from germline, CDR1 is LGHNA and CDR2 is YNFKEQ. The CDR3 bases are TGTGCCAGCAGCCAAGACGCGGGGGGCCGAAACTACGAGCAGTACTTC. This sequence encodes CASSQDAGGRNYEQYF.

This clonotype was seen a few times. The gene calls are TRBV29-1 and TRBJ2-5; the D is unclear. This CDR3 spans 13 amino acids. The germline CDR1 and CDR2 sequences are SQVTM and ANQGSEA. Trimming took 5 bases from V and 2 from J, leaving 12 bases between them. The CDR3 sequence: CSVILYLQETQYF. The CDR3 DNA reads TGCAGCGTTATCTTATATCTTCAAGAGACCCAGTACTTC.

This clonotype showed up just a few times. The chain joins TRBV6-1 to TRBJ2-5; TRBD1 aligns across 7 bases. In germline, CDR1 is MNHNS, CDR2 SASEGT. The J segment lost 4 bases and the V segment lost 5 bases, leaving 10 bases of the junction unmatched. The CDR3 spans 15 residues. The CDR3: CASSPPTGKGETQYF. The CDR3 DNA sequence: TGTGCCAGCAGTCCCCCGACAGGGAAGGGAGAGACCCAGTACTTC.

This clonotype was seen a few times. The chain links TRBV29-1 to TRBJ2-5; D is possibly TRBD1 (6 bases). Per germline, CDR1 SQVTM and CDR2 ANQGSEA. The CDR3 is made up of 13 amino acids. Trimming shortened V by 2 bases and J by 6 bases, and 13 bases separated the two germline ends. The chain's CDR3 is CSVERTGKKTQYF. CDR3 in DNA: TGCAGCGTTGAAAGAACAGGGAAAAAGACCCAGTACTTC.

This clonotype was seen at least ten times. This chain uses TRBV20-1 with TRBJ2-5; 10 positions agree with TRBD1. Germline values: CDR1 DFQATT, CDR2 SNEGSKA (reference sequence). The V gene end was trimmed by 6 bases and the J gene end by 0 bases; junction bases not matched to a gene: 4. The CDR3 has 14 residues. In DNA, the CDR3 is TGCAGTGCCCGGGACAGGGGCCACCAAGAGACCCAGTACTTC. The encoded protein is CSARDRGHQETQYF.

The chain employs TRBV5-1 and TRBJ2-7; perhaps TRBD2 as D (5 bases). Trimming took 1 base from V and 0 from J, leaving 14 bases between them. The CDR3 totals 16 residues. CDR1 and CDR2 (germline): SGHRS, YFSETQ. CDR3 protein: CASSLTSGADSYEQYF. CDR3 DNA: TGCGCCAGCAGCTTGACCTCTGGAGCGGACTCCTACGAGCAGTACTTC.

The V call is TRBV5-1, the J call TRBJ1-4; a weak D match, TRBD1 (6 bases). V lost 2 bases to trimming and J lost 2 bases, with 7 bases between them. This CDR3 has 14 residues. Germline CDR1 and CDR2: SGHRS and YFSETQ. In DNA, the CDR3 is TGCGCCAGCAGCTTCAGGGGTACTAATGAAAAACTGTTTTTT. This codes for CASSFRGTNEKLFF.

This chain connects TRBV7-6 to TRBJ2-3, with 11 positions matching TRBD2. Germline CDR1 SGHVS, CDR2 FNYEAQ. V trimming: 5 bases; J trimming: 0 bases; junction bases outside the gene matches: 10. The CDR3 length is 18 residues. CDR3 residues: CASSPRTGLAVSTDTQYF. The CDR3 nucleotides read TGTGCCAGCAGCCCACGCACGGGACTAGCGGTTAGCACAGATACGCAGTATTTT.

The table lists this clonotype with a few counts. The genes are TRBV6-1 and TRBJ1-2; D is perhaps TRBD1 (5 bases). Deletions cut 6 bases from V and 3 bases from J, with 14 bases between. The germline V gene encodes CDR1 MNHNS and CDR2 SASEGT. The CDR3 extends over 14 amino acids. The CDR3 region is CASSPGPRDYGYTF. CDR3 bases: TGTGCCAGCAGCCCAGGGCCCCGGGACTATGGCTACACCTTC.